These T cell receptor beta chains were read from a single sample in a study of identical twins. TCRdb used MiXCR to reprocess the 5' RACE reads, holding one entry per CDR3 protein. This repertoire shows roughly 700,000 distinct CDR3 sequences, roughly 8% found once; its top ten account for approximately 0.96%. The same sample was also used in a study of yellow fever vaccine responses in identical twins.

The sequenced material came from PBMCs. These receptors were collected from a woman between 18 and 30 years old in good health. CDR3s include the opening cysteine and the closing phenylalanine or tryptophan. A D gene is named only where the DNA matches it firmly. Clone size is stated in some rows and not others, as once, few, many or a class when expanded.

size: many
D: NA
J: TRBJ2-3
V: TRBV10-3
DNA: TGTGCCGCCGCGAATATCCGACAGGTCACAGATACGCAGTATTTT
CDR3: CAAANIRQVTDTQYF

size: few
D: TRBD1
J: TRBJ2-7
V: TRBV6-5
DNA: TGTGCCAGCAGTTACCTAGGACAGGGCCACTACGAGCAGTACTTC
CDR3: CASSYLGQGHYEQYF

size: many
D: TRBD2
J: TRBJ2-1
V: TRBV12-3/TRBV12-4
DNA: TGTGCCAGCAGTGCCCCGGGACTAGCGGGAGGGTCCGAGCAGTTCTTC
CDR3: CASSAPGLAGGSEQFF

size: NA
D: NA
J: TRBJ2-7
V: TRBV5-5
DNA: TGTGCCAGCAGCCCGCTGTCTCCTTACGAGCAGTACTTC
CDR3: CASSPLSPYEQYF

size: NA
D: TRBD2
J: TRBJ2-7
V: TRBV12-3/TRBV12-4
DNA: TGTGCCAGCAGTTTAGGGGGGAGGGCAGGCGAGCAGTACTTC
CDR3: CASSLGGRAGEQYF

size: NA
D: NA
J: TRBJ1-3
V: TRBV20-1
DNA: TGCAGTGTAGGGACGGAGAACTCTGGAAACACCATATATTTT
CDR3: CSVGTENSGNTIYF

size: many
D: NA
J: TRBJ2-2
V: TRBV5-1
DNA: TGCGCCAGCAGCTTGACTAGCTGGGCCGGGGAGCTGTTTTTT
CDR3: CASSLTSWAGELFF

size: NA
D: NA
J: TRBJ2-1
V: TRBV9
DNA: TGTGCCAGCAGCGCCGGGACCCACCTGGGGGAGCAGTTCTTC
CDR3: CASSAGTHLGEQFF

size: many
D: TRBD1
J: TRBJ2-7
V: TRBV28
DNA: TGTGCCAGCAGTTCCACTCGACAGGGACCATCCTACGAGCAGTACTTC
CDR3: CASSSTRQGPSYEQYF

size: many
D: NA
J: TRBJ2-7
V: TRBV2
DNA: TGTGCCAGCAGTCTCCAAATTATTACCAGGGTCGACGAGCAGTACTTC
CDR3: CASSLQIITRVDEQYF

size: few
D: NA
J: TRBJ1-5
V: TRBV12-3/TRBV12-4
DNA: TGTGCCAGCAGTGCCACGCGGGGCACTCAGCCCCAGCATTTT
CDR3: CASSATRGTQPQHF

size: many
D: NA
J: TRBJ2-7
V: TRBV4-3
DNA: TGCGCCAGCAGCCAAGATATCGAGCGACGCTCCTACGAGCAGTACTTC
CDR3: CASSQDIERRSYEQYF

size: many
D: TRBD1
J: TRBJ2-1
V: TRBV29-1
DNA: TGCAGCGTTGCGGGACAGGGGAGCAATGAGCAGTTCTTC
CDR3: CSVAGQGSNEQFF

size: few
D: NA
J: TRBJ2-1
V: TRBV7-7
DNA: TGTGCTAGCAGCTTCTCCCTAGGGAATGAGCAGTTCTTC
CDR3: CASSFSLGNEQFF

size: few
D: TRBD2
J: TRBJ2-1
V: TRBV18
DNA: TGTGCCAGCTCACCACTAAGCGGGGAATACAATGAGCAGTTCTTC
CDR3: CASSPLSGEYNEQFF

size: many
D: TRBD1
J: TRBJ2-5
V: TRBV6-1
DNA: TGTGCCAGCAGTCGGACAGGGAAAGAGACCCAGTACTTC
CDR3: CASSRTGKETQYF

size: few
D: NA
J: TRBJ1-1
V: TRBV28
DNA: TGTGCCAGCAGTTTGGCAGGCAGTAGGAGGAACACTGAAGCTTTCTTT
CDR3: CASSLAGSRRNTEAFF

size: NA
D: TRBD2
J: TRBJ2-7
V: TRBV6-2/TRBV6-3
DNA: TGTGCCAGCAGTTCACTAGCGACGCTACCTGCGCAGTACTTC
CDR3: CASSSLATLPAQYF

size: many
D: NA
J: TRBJ2-7
V: TRBV5-1
DNA: TGCGCCAGCAGCTTGGGGGACACCGAGCCTTACGAGCAGTACTTC
CDR3: CASSLGDTEPYEQYF

size: few
D: NA
J: TRBJ2-7
V: TRBV29-1
DNA: TGCAGCGTTGAAGATAACAGCTCCTACGAGCAGTACTTC
CDR3: CSVEDNSSYEQYF

size: NA
D: NA
J: TRBJ2-3
V: TRBV7-2
DNA: TGTGCCAGCAGCTTTGGCATCGGGGTCCCCACAGATACGCAGTATTTT
CDR3: CASSFGIGVPTDTQYF

size: NA
D: TRBD2
J: TRBJ2-7
V: TRBV7-2
DNA: TGTGCCAGCAGCGCCGAGGGATACGGGAGGGCCTACGAGCAGTACTTC
CDR3: CASSAEGYGRAYEQYF

size: many
D: TRBD1
J: TRBJ1-4
V: TRBV24-1
DNA: TGTGCCACCAGTGATCCGACAGGGGAGAATGAAAAACTGTTTTTT
CDR3: CATSDPTGENEKLFF

size: NA
D: NA
J: TRBJ2-1
V: TRBV11-2
DNA: TGTGCCAGCAGCTTAGTCCTAGACGGCGAGCAGTTCTTC
CDR3: CASSLVLDGEQFF

size: NA
D: NA
J: TRBJ2-7
V: TRBV28
DNA: TGTGCCAGCAGTGCCGGGACACGGGCGAAGGGGTACGAGCAGTACTTC
CDR3: CASSAGTRAKGYEQYF

size: NA
D: NA
J: TRBJ2-7
V: TRBV20-1
DNA: TGCAGTGCCCTGGACGGTTCCTACGAGCAGTACTTC
CDR3: CSALDGSYEQYF

size: many
D: NA
J: TRBJ2-2
V: TRBV29-1
DNA: TGCAGCGTTTACCGAGGGGATTCCGGGGAGCTGTTTTTT
CDR3: CSVYRGDSGELFF

size: few
D: TRBD1
J: TRBJ1-5
V: TRBV28
DNA: TGTGCCAGCAGTCTCTGGACAGGCCTACAGGGCAATCAGCCCCAGCATTTT
CDR3: CASSLWTGLQGNQPQHF

size: many
D: NA
J: TRBJ2-5
V: TRBV24-1
DNA: TGTGCCACCAGGGGGGACAACCAAGAGACCCAGTACTTC
CDR3: CATRGDNQETQYF

size: NA
D: TRBD1
J: TRBJ2-7
V: TRBV28
DNA: TGTGCCAGCAGTTCCCCGGGACGGACAGGGGGCCCCGAGCAGTACTTC
CDR3: CASSSPGRTGGPEQYF

size: many
D: TRBD1
J: TRBJ1-5
V: TRBV7-9
DNA: TGTGCCAGCAGCTCCGGGACAGGGACTAATCAGCCCCAGCATTTT
CDR3: CASSSGTGTNQPQHF

size: many
D: TRBD1
J: TRBJ2-7
V: TRBV11-3
DNA: TGTGCCAGCAGCTTAGAGGGGACAGGGCCTTCCTACGAGCAGTACTTC
CDR3: CASSLEGTGPSYEQYF

size: NA
D: TRBD2
J: TRBJ2-4
V: TRBV20-1
DNA: TGCAGTGCTAGTAACAGTAGCGGGAGGACGGGAGCCAAAAACATTCAGTACTTC
CDR3: CSASNSSGRTGAKNIQYF

size: NA
D: NA
J: TRBJ2-5
V: TRBV14
DNA: TGTGCCAGCAGACGAGCCGGGACACCTCAAGAGACCCAGTACTTC
CDR3: CASRRAGTPQETQYF

size: few
D: NA
J: TRBJ1-4
V: TRBV6-1
DNA: TGTGCCAGCAGCCTCCCAAGACAGCTGGCTAATGAAAAACTGTTTTTT
CDR3: CASSLPRQLANEKLFF

size: NA
D: NA
J: TRBJ2-1
V: TRBV6-4
DNA: TGTGCCAGCAGTGACTCAGCTACTAATGAGCAGTTCTTC
CDR3: CASSDSATNEQFF

size: many
D: TRBD1
J: TRBJ2-5
V: TRBV7-8
DNA: TGTGCCAGCAGCACAAAGGGACAGCAGGAGACCCAGTACTTC
CDR3: CASSTKGQQETQYF

size: NA
D: NA
J: TRBJ2-5
V: TRBV11-2
DNA: TGTGCCAGCAGCCCAAGGGCCTTAGTAGGGGTTTCGCAAGAGACCCAGTACTTC
CDR3: CASSPRALVGVSQETQYF

size: many
D: TRBD1
J: TRBJ1-5
V: TRBV5-1
DNA: TGCGCCAGCAGTTCCCGACAGGGGGGTCAGCCCCAGCATTTT
CDR3: CASSSRQGGQPQHF

size: NA
D: TRBD2
J: TRBJ2-5
V: TRBV5-6
DNA: TGTGCCAGCAGCCGAGATATACTAGCGGATCAAGAGACCCAGTACTTC
CDR3: CASSRDILADQETQYF

size: few
D: TRBD2
J: TRBJ2-3
V: TRBV11-2
DNA: TGTGCCAGCAGCTTCGTGACTAGCGGAACTAGCACAGATACGCAGTATTTT
CDR3: CASSFVTSGTSTDTQYF

size: many
D: NA
J: TRBJ2-2
V: TRBV5-1
DNA: TGCGCCAGCAGCTTCCCGGAGAACACCGGGGAGCTGTTTTTT
CDR3: CASSFPENTGELFF

size: few
D: NA
J: TRBJ2-7
V: TRBV29-1
DNA: TGCAGCGTTGTCGGCCCAGCCGGGTCCTACGAGCAGTACTTC
CDR3: CSVVGPAGSYEQYF

size: NA
D: NA
J: TRBJ2-3
V: TRBV29-1
DNA: TGCAGCGTTGATCCGGGAGAGGGCACAGATACGCAGTATTTT
CDR3: CSVDPGEGTDTQYF

size: few
D: TRBD2
J: TRBJ2-3
V: TRBV28
DNA: TGTGCCAGCAGTTTGAAGTTTCTTACCAGCGGGAGACTAACGGATGATACGCAGTATTTT
CDR3: CASSLKFLTSGRLTDDTQYF

size: many
D: NA
J: TRBJ2-1
V: TRBV12-3/TRBV12-4
DNA: TGTGCCACGAATAATCCGGGGGGCGTCGGGCAGTTCTTC
CDR3: CATNNPGGVGQFF

size: NA
D: NA
J: TRBJ2-7
V: TRBV4-3
DNA: TGCGCCAGCAGCCAAGATAACGGGATAGGCTACGAGCAGTACTTC
CDR3: CASSQDNGIGYEQYF

size: few
D: TRBD2
J: TRBJ2-7
V: TRBV12-3/TRBV12-4
DNA: TGTGCCAGCAGGCCTACTAGCGGGAGGCCCTACGAGCAGTACTTC
CDR3: CASRPTSGRPYEQYF

size: NA
D: NA
J: TRBJ2-7
V: TRBV14
DNA: TGTGCCAGCAGCCAAAAAGAGGATCACGAGCAGTACTTC
CDR3: CASSQKEDHEQYF

size: many
D: TRBD2
J: TRBJ2-3
V: TRBV5-1
DNA: TGCGCCAGCAGCACCGGACTAGCGGGAAGCACAGATACGCAGTATTTT
CDR3: CASSTGLAGSTDTQYF

size: few
D: TRBD1
J: TRBJ2-3
V: TRBV6-2/TRBV6-3
DNA: TGTGCCAGCAGTTACCGTGCGCGGGACAGGGTCACAGATACGCAGTATTTT
CDR3: CASSYRARDRVTDTQYF

size: NA
D: TRBD1
J: TRBJ2-4
V: TRBV2
DNA: TGTGCCAGCAGTGAAGCGCTCCGACAGGGAAAAAACATTCAGTACTTC
CDR3: CASSEALRQGKNIQYF

size: NA
D: NA
J: TRBJ2-3
V: TRBV7-9
DNA: TGTGCCAGCAGCTTTTCGAAAGATACGCAGTATTTT
CDR3: CASSFSKDTQYF

size: many
D: NA
J: TRBJ2-7
V: TRBV27
DNA: TGTGCCAGCGGCGTCTCCGCTTCCTCCTACGAGCAGTACTTC
CDR3: CASGVSASSYEQYF

size: NA
D: NA
J: TRBJ2-5
V: TRBV12-3/TRBV12-4
DNA: TGTGCCAGCAGTTTAGGGACCAGGGGACAAGAGACCCAGTACTTC
CDR3: CASSLGTRGQETQYF

size: NA
D: TRBD1
J: TRBJ1-5
V: TRBV29-1
DNA: TGCAGCGTTGAAGAGAGACAGGGGGCTCAGCCCCAGCATTTT
CDR3: CSVEERQGAQPQHF

size: many
D: NA
J: TRBJ2-2
V: TRBV20-1
DNA: TGCAGTGCTAGACATTCTTCGGGCTGGTCGAACACCGGGGAGCTGTTTTTT
CDR3: CSARHSSGWSNTGELFF

size: NA
D: NA
J: TRBJ2-3
V: TRBV28
DNA: TGTGCCAGCAGTTTACAAGGCAGGACGGCCACAGATACGCAGTATTTT
CDR3: CASSLQGRTATDTQYF

size: many
D: TRBD1
J: TRBJ2-7
V: TRBV9
DNA: TGTGCCAGCCGCCGGGGAAGGCAGGGGGACGAGCAGTACTTC
CDR3: CASRRGRQGDEQYF